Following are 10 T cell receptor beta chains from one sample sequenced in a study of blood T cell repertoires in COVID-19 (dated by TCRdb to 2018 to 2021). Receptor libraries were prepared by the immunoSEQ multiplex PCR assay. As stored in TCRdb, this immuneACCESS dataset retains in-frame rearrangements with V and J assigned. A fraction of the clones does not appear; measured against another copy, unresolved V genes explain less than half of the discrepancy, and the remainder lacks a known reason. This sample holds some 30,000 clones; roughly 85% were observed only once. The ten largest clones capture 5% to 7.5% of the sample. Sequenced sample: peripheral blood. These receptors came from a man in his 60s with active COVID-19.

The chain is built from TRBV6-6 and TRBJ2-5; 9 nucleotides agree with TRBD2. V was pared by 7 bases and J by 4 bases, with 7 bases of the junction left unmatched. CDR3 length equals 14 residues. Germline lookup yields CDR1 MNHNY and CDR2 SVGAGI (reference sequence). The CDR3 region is CASTPRGGGETQYF. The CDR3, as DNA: TGTGCCAGCACCCCCCGCGGGGGGGGAGAGACCCAGTACTTC.

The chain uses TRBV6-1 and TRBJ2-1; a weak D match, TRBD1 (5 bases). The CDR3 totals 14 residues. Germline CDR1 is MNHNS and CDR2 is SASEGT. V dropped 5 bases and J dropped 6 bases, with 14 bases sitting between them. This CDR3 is CASSLDSLLNEQFF. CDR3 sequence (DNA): TGTGCCAGCAGTCTAGACAGTTTGCTCAATGAGCAGTTCTTC.

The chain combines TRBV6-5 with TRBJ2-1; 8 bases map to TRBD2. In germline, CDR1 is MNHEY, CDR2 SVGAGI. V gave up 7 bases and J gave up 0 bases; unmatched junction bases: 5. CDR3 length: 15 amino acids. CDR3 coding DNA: TGTGCCAGCATCCAACGGGGGGGCTCCTACAATGAGCAGTTCTTC. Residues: CASIQRGGSYNEQFF.

The CDR3 protein is CASSQPGTSVYEQYF. The DNA for the CDR3 is TGTGCCAGCAGTCAGCCCGGGACTAGCGTATACGAGCAGTACTTC. J is TRBJ2-7 and V is TRBV6-5, with 10 bases aligning to TRBD2. CDR1 MNHEY and CDR2 SVGAGI come from the germline V gene. The CDR3 length is 15 residues. Trimming removed 5 bases from V and 4 bases from J; junction bases left unmatched: 8.

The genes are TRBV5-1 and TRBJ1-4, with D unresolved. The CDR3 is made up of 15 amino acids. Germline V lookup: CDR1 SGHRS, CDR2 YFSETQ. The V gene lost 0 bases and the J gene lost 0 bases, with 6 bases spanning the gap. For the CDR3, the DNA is TGCGCCAGCAGCTTGGCCCTTGCAACTAATGAAAAACTGTTTTTT. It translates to CASSLALATNEKLFF.

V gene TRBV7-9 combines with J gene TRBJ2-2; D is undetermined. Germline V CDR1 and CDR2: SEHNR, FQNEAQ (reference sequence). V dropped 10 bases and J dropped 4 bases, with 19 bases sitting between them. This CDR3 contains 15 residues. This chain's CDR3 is CATSPWRGTTGELFF. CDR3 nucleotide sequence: TGTGCCACCTCGCCGTGGAGAGGAACCACCGGGGAGCTGTTTTTT.

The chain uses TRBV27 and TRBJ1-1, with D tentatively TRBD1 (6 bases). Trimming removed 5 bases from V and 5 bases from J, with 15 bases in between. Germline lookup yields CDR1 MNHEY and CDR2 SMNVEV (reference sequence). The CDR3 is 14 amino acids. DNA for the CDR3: TGTGCCAGCAGTCCGACGACAACAGGGACTGAAGCTTTCTTT. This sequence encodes CASSPTTTGTEAFF.

The CDR3 is CASSRGSGSYNEQFF. DNA of the CDR3: TGTGCCAGCAGCCGGGGAAGCGGATCCTACAATGAGCAGTTCTTC. The chain employs TRBV7-7 and TRBJ2-1; D may be TRBD2 (5 bases). V gave up 5 bases and J gave up 1 base, with 12 bases separating them. Looked up from germline, CDR1 is SSHAT and CDR2 is FNYEAQ (reference sequence). The CDR3 is 15 residues long.

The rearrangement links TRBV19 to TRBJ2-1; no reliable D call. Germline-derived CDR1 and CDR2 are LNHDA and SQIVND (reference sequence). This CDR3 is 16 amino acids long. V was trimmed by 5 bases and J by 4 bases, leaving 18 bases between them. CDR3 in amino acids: CASSPRLAPRYNEQFF. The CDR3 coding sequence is TGTGCCAGTAGTCCGCGCCTCGCCCCTCGGTACAATGAGCAGTTCTTC.

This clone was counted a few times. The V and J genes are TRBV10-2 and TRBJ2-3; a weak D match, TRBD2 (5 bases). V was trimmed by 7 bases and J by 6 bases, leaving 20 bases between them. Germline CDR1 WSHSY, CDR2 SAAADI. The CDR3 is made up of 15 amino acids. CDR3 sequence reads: CASKISGRGGDTQYF. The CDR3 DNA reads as TGCGCCAGCAAGATATCAGGCAGAGGAGGTGATACGCAGTATTTT.